The next 26 T cell receptor beta chains were all read from a single sample in a study of identical twins. TCRdb analysed the 5' RACE reads with MiXCR anew, one entry per CDR3 protein. The data hold more than 350,000 distinct CDR3 sequences, with 7% to 9.5% observed a single time. Sequencing was performed on naive T cells sorted from blood. These receptors all stem from a woman aged 45-60 years in good health.

This chain joins TRBV11-3 and TRBJ2-3; the match to TRBD1 covers 8 bases. J was trimmed by 3 bases and V by 1 base; bases with no gene match: 12. This CDR3 has 18 amino acids. The V gene's germline CDR1 is SGHNT and CDR2 YENEEA. CDR3: CASSLVLSRRGRTDTQYF. For the CDR3, the DNA is TGTGCCAGCAGCTTAGTTTTGTCGCGCAGGGGGCGTACAGATACGCAGTATTTT.

This clonotype came up many times. The chain carries TRBV10-3 and TRBJ2-7; the match to TRBD1 covers 12 bases. V dropped 3 bases and J dropped 6; count of bases not matched to a gene: 3. The CDR3 has 14 residues. Germline values: CDR1 ENHRY, CDR2 SYGVKD. CDR3 region: CAISEGTGGVEQYF. The CDR3 DNA sequence: TGTGCCATCAGTGAAGGGACAGGGGGCGTCGAGCAGTACTTC.

This rearrangement joins TRBV4-2 to TRBJ1-1; D is unclear. V lost 8 bases to trimming and J lost 5 bases, with 15 bases between them. Germline V gene data show CDR1 as LGHNA and CDR2 as YNFKEQ. The CDR3 contains 13 residues. CDR3 loop: CASRPGLGTEAFF. The CDR3 nucleotides read TGTGCCAGCCGCCCAGGACTGGGAACTGAAGCTTTCTTT.

The chain joins TRBV20-1 to TRBJ2-3; D perhaps matches TRBD2 (6 bases). Deletions cut 0 bases from V and 8 bases from J, with 18 bases between. There are 15 residues in the CDR3. Germline V gene data show CDR1 as DFQATT and CDR2 as SNEGSKA (reference sequence). The CDR3 loop reads CSARDLNWGSGTQYF. The CDR3 DNA is TGCAGTGCTAGAGATTTAAATTGGGGTAGCGGTACGCAGTATTTT.

The chain is built from TRBV6-2 or TRBV6-3 and TRBJ2-7; D is unclear. The germline V gene encodes CDR1 MNHEY and CDR2 SVGEGT. V lost 2 bases to trimming and J lost 1 base, with 6 bases between them. This CDR3 region has 13 residues. CDR3 in DNA: TGTGCCAGCAGTTACGGGCCTTCCTACGAGCAGTACTTC. This encodes CASSYGPSYEQYF.

This clonotype was picked up a small number of times. The chain combines TRBV6-6 with TRBJ1-3; 7 positions agree with TRBD1. The length of the CDR3 is 15 residues. V shed 2 bases, J shed 4 bases, and the junction held 5 bases outside the gene matches. Germline lookup yields CDR1 MNHNY and CDR2 SVGAGI (reference sequence). CDR3 loop: CASSYGTVTGNTIYF. In DNA form, the CDR3 reads TGTGCCAGCAGTTACGGGACAGTCACGGGAAACACCATATATTTT.

This clonotype has a handful of counts. The chain uses TRBV5-1 and TRBJ1-1; D is perhaps TRBD1 (6 bases). There are 14 residues in the CDR3. Trimming left V 4 bases short and J 4 bases short, with 14 bases between. CDR1 and CDR2 (germline): SGHRS, YFSETQ. CDR3 loop: CASSLDSQLTEAFF. The CDR3 region has the DNA TGCGCCAGCAGCCTGGACAGCCAGCTCACTGAAGCTTTCTTT.

CDR3 sequence (DNA): TGTGCCAGCAGCGTAGGGCTAGAAATCGGTACCGAGCAGTACTTC. It encodes CASSVGLEIGTEQYF. This chain joins TRBV9 and TRBJ2-7; D call uncertain. From germline, CDR1 is SGDLS and CDR2 YYNGEE. The CDR3 has 15 amino acids. Trimming left V 0 bases short and J 6 bases short, with 16 bases between.

This clonotype was seen more than once but under ten times. This chain links TRBV4-2 with TRBJ2-2; 8 bases fit TRBD2. CDR3 size: 14 residues. Germline CDR1 is LGHNA and CDR2 is YNFKEQ. Trimming removed 3 bases from V and 6 bases from J; junction bases left unmatched: 3. CDR3 DNA: TGTGCCAGCAGCCAGGTAGCGGGACCCGGGGAGCTGTTTTTT. Encoded protein: CASSQVAGPGELFF.

This clonotype came up many times. The chain joins TRBV6-1 to TRBJ1-2, with D hard to call. Trimming left V 4 bases short and J 4 bases short, with 16 bases between. The CDR3 consists of 15 residues. From germline, CDR1 is MNHNS and CDR2 SASEGT. The CDR3 DNA is TGTGCCAGCAGTGTAAGGGCAGGCTCGGGCTATGGCTACACCTTC. This codes for CASSVRAGSGYGYTF.

J is TRBJ1-1 and V is TRBV18; TRBD1 matches at 11 bases. There are 15 residues in the CDR3. V trimming: 0 bases; J trimming: 4 bases; junction bases outside the gene matches: 1. Per the germline V gene, CDR1 is KGHSH and CDR2 is LQKENI. The CDR3, as DNA: TGTGCCAGCTCACCACCGGGGACAGGGGGCACTGAAGCTTTCTTT. This encodes CASSPPGTGGTEAFF.

The V call is TRBV25-1, the J call TRBJ2-5; 8 bases are a match to TRBD1. Germline V gene lookup returns CDR1 MGHDK and CDR2 SYGVNS. V lost 2 bases and J lost 0; bases outside the gene matches: 5. The CDR3 runs to 16 residues. The CDR3 reads CASSEDRGLYQETQYF. CDR3 in DNA: TGTGCCAGCAGTGAAGACAGGGGCCTGTACCAAGAGACCCAGTACTTC.

This clonotype showed up many times. The rearrangement links TRBV12-3 or TRBV12-4 to TRBJ2-2, with 7 bases fitting TRBD2. J lost 6 bases, V lost 3 bases, and 4 bases had no gene match. This CDR3 has 14 amino acids. This CDR3 reads CASSLTSLAGELFF. CDR3 coding DNA: TGTGCCAGCAGTTTGACTAGCTTAGCCGGGGAGCTGTTTTTT.

This clonotype turned up a few times. The chain employs TRBV19 and TRBJ1-3; D may be TRBD1 (5 bases). The CDR3 sequence is 13 residues long. Germline CDR1 LNHDA, CDR2 SQIVND (reference sequence). V was clipped by 7 bases and J by 3 bases, with 10 bases between them. CDR3 region: CASKRGVGNTIYF. CDR3 DNA: TGTGCCAGTAAGAGGGGTGTTGGAAACACCATATATTTT.

In this sample, this clonotype turned up a few times. J is TRBJ2-2 and V is TRBV7-9; TRBD1 is a possible D gene (5 bases). The length of the CDR3 is 15 residues. V lost 10 bases and J lost 6, with 21 bases in between. Germline CDR1 SEHNR, CDR2 FQNEAQ (reference sequence). The CDR3 protein is CATLSGKSNAGELFF. CDR3 sequence (DNA): TGTGCCACCCTATCAGGGAAGTCGAATGCCGGGGAGCTGTTTTTT.

The sample holds a few counts of this clonotype. V and J are TRBV24-1 and TRBJ2-1; D remains ambiguous. V was cut by 1 base and J by 8 bases, with 5 bases left in between. This CDR3 spans 12 amino acids. Germline loops: CDR1 KGHDR, CDR2 SFDVKD. CDR3 in DNA: TGTGCCACCAGTGATTTAATGTATGAGCAGTTCTTC. Amino acids: CATSDLMYEQFF.

This clonotype has more than one count but fewer than ten. The chain recombines TRBV4-2 with TRBJ2-7; tentative D call: TRBD2 (5 bases). V lost 0 bases and J 1 base, leaving 16 bases between the germline ends. The germline gives CDR1 LGHNA, CDR2 YNFKEQ. This CDR3 is built from 17 residues. CDR3 nucleotide sequence: TGTGCCAGCAGCCAAGATAGCGCGGACGGAGCGTCCTACGAGCAGTACTTC. Translated, it gives CASSQDSADGASYEQYF.

Only a few counts were recorded for this clonotype. The chain couples TRBV29-1 to TRBJ1-1; a weak D match, TRBD1 (5 bases). V dropped 5 bases and J dropped 6 bases, with 13 bases sitting between them. Germline V gene lookup returns CDR1 SQVTM and CDR2 ANQGSEA. The CDR3 consists of 12 residues. CDR3 residues: CSVKGAGPEAFF. Here the CDR3 DNA reads TGCAGCGTTAAAGGAGCAGGGCCTGAAGCTTTCTTT.

The rearrangement links TRBV4-1 to TRBJ1-5; 12 bases fit TRBD1. Looked up from germline, CDR1 is MGHRA and CDR2 is YSYEKL. The J segment lost 7 bases and the V segment lost 3 bases, leaving 7 bases of the junction unmatched. The CDR3 totals 16 residues. The CDR3 nucleotides are TGCGCCAGCAGCCAGAGCGGGACAGGGGGCTACCAGCCCCAGCATTTT. This sequence encodes CASSQSGTGGYQPQHF.

This clonotype appeared many times. This chain uses TRBV6-5 with TRBJ2-1; D remains ambiguous. CDR3 length: 11 residues. Trimming stripped 7 bases from V and 3 bases from J, with 4 bases between. In germline, CDR1 is MNHEY, CDR2 SVGAGI. In nucleotides, the CDR3 is TGTGCCAGCACTCGCTACAATGAGCAGTTCTTC. It codes for CASTRYNEQFF.

This clonotype was seen repeatedly, ten times or more. The chain joins TRBV27 to TRBJ2-5; 7 bases match TRBD2. The CDR3 consists of 15 residues. Unmatched junction bases numbered 3, after V lost 0 bases and J lost 2 bases. Germline CDR1 reads MNHEY; CDR2 reads SMNVEV (reference sequence). CDR3 nucleotide sequence: TGTGCCAGCAGTTTATCCCGCGGGAGTCAAGAGACCCAGTACTTC. It yields the protein CASSLSRGSQETQYF.

The genes are TRBV20-1 and TRBJ2-1; D remains ambiguous. V lost 4 bases, J lost 6 bases, and 4 bases lay in between. Per the germline V gene, CDR1 is DFQATT and CDR2 is SNEGSKA (reference sequence). This CDR3 has 10 residues. CDR3 residues: CSATLNEQFF. Here the CDR3 DNA reads TGCAGTGCTACCCTCAATGAGCAGTTCTTC.

The V gene is TRBV24-1, the J gene TRBJ2-7; TRBD2 aligns across 8 bases. The J segment lost 6 bases and the V segment lost 4 bases, leaving 13 bases of the junction unmatched. Germline CDR1 KGHDR, CDR2 SFDVKD. The CDR3 has 16 residues. DNA for the CDR3: TGTGCCACCAGTGAGTATACAGCGGGAGAGGAATTCGAGCAGTACTTC. Amino acid sequence: CATSEYTAGEEFEQYF.

This clonotype was counted ten times or more. The chain's CDR3 is CASSFRQAQETQYF. In DNA, the CDR3 is TGTGCCAGCAGCTTTCGACAGGCTCAAGAGACCCAGTACTTC. The chain has TRBV7-2 and TRBJ2-5; weak D call: TRBD1 (6 bases). From germline, CDR1 is SGHTA and CDR2 FQGNSA. The CDR3 has 14 amino acids. V was trimmed by 3 bases and J by 2 bases, leaving 10 bases between them.

The rearrangement joins TRBV12-3 or TRBV12-4 to TRBJ2-7; D unclear. The V end was cut by 4 bases, the J end by 6 bases, with 16 bases between. The CDR3 spans 14 residues. The CDR3 reads CASSYSHGQPEQYF. CDR3 coding DNA: TGTGCCAGCAGTTATAGTCACGGGCAACCCGAGCAGTACTTC.

This clonotype was seen a few times. The chain has TRBV5-4 and TRBJ2-2; tentative D call: TRBD1 (6 bases). Germline V gene sequence: CDR1 SGHNT, CDR2 YYREEE (reference sequence). The CDR3 is made up of 12 amino acids. V lost 6 bases to trimming and J lost 6 bases, with 9 bases between them. The CDR3 reads CASKRGSGELFF. The CDR3 nucleotides are TGTGCCAGCAAAAGGGGGTCCGGGGAGCTGTTTTTT.